This T cell receptor (beta chain) was sequenced in a study of PD-1 blockade in mismatch repair-deficient tumors. TCR sequencing covered a few patients who responded to pembrolizumab. The CDR3 runs 16 residues. The table came from immunoSEQ multiplex PCR; TCRdb's copy has only in-frame clones and leaves some out. The sample includes about 34,000 clones, more than 70% of them seen just once. The chain uses TRBV21-1 and TRBJ2-7; the table's D call, TRBD1, has no DNA check behind it. TRBV21-1 is assigned pseudogene status. The specimen was PBMCs, collected approximately 6 weeks after starting pembrolizumab. The source is an adult with mismatch repair-deficient cancer. The chain's CDR3 is CASSKERGTGWDEQYF. As DNA, the CDR3 is TGTGCCAGCAGCAAAGAAAGGGGGACAGGGTGGGACGAGCAGTACTTC.